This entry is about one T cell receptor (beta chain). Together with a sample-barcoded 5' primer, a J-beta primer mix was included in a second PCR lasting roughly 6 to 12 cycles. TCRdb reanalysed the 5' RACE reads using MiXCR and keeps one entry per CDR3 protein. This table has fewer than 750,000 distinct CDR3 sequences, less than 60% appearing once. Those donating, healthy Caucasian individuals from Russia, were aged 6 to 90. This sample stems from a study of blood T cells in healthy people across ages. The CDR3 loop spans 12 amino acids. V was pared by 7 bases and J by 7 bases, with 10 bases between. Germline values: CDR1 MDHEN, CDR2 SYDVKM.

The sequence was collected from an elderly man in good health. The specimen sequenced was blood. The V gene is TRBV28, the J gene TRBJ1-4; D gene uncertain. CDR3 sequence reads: CASKTDGEKLFF. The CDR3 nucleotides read TGTGCCAGCAAAACGGACGGTGAAAAACTGTTTTTT.